The rows below give T cell receptor beta chains drawn from one sample of a study of shared clonotypes between healthy human individuals. The protocol was immunoSEQ multiplex PCR, while the TCRdb copy is restricted to in-frame clones and leaves out a portion. The table shows over a million clones, with roughly 75% occurring only once. Source material: memory CD4+ T cells sorted from blood. The receptor source for this set is a man aged 18 to 29 in good health. Both conserved end residues are part of each CDR3. The D gene is left open where the match is weak. Size tells how often a clone was seen (once, few, many) or the class of an expanded clone, and some rows leave it out.

>.|TRBV7-9|.|TRBJ2-7
CASSFWPPYEQYF
TGTGCCAGCAGCTTCTGGCCACCCTACGAGCAGTACTTC
>.|TRBV30|.|TRBJ1-4
CAWSKGDGKLFF
TGTGCCTGGAGTAAAGGGGACGGAAAACTGTTTTTT
>.|TRBV2|.|TRBJ1-2
CASEDPRGDYTF
TGTGCCAGCGAGGATCCTCGGGGGGACTACACCTTC
>TRBD2|TRBV7-2|few|TRBJ2-1
CASSSPGASAGGNRGEQFF
TGTGCCAGCAGCTCCCCGGGGGCTTCCGCGGGAGGCAATCGGGGTGAGCAGTTCTTC
>TRBD1|TRBV5-1|.|TRBJ2-7
CASSHPGQGLEQYF
TGCGCCAGCAGTCATCCGGGACAGGGGCTCGAGCAGTACTTC
>TRBD1|TRBV5-4|.|TRBJ2-3
CASSRTGVATDTQYF
TGTGCCAGCAGCAGGACAGGGGTGGCCACAGATACGCAGTATTTT
>.|TRBV10-3|few|TRBJ2-3
CAISAGRTDTQYF
TGTGCCATCAGTGCGGGGCGCACAGATACGCAGTATTTT
>TRBD1|TRBV6-5|once|TRBJ2-3
CASNKQGADTQYF
TGTGCCAGCAACAAACAGGGGGCAGATACGCAGTATTTT
>TRBD2|TRBV5-1|.|TRBJ2-5
CASSRTSGSQETQYF
TGCGCCAGTAGTCGGACTAGCGGGAGCCAAGAGACCCAGTACTTC
>.|TRBV30|.|TRBJ2-2
CASSRGTTGELFF
TGTGCCTCCTCCCGGGGAACCACCGGGGAGCTGTTTTTT
>.|TRBV7-7|.|TRBJ2-7
CASSPQGGYEQYF
TGTGCTAGCAGCCCTCAGGGAGGATACGAGCAGTACTTC
>.|TRBV5-8|.|TRBJ2-3
CASTGGSRTDTQYF
TGTGCCAGCACTGGAGGTAGTCGCACAGATACGCAGTATTTT
>TRBD1|TRBV2|.|TRBJ1-5
CASSDQGGQPQHF
TGTGCCAGCAGTGATCAGGGGGGGCAGCCCCAGCATTTT
>.|TRBV4-1|.|TRBJ1-6
CASSQADRRGSPLHF
TGCGCCAGCAGCCAAGCCGACAGGCGCGGCTCACCCCTCCACTTT
>TRBD2|TRBV25-1|.|TRBJ2-7
CASSDPGLATEQYF
TGTGCCAGCAGTGATCCGGGACTAGCGACCGAGCAGTACTTC
>TRBD2|TRBV7-3|.|TRBJ2-2
CASSPGLSNTGELFF
TGTGCCAGCAGCCCGGGACTATCGAACACCGGGGAGCTGTTTTTT
>.|TRBV5-1|few|TRBJ1-2
CASSLWVGYGYTF
TGCGCCAGCAGCTTGTGGGTCGGCTATGGCTACACCTTC
>.|TRBV7-9|.|TRBJ1-2
CASSLTNGFGYTF
TGTGCCAGCAGTTTGACAAACGGGTTTGGCTACACCTTC
>.|TRBV5-1|.|TRBJ2-7
CASSLDRATYEQYF
TGCGCCAGCAGCTTGGACAGGGCAACCTACGAGCAGTACTTC
>.|TRBV2|.|TRBJ1-4
CASSEGGSEKLFF
TGTGCCAGCAGTGAAGGGGGATCCGAAAAACTGTTTTTT
>TRBD1|TRBV25-1|.|TRBJ1-6
CASRTGGGSPLHF
TGTGCCAGCAGGACAGGGGGTGGGTCACCCCTCCACTTT
>.|TRBV11-2|.|TRBJ2-5
CASSLTGRETQYF
TGTGCCAGCAGCTTGACAGGGAGGGAGACCCAGTACTTC
>TRBD2|TRBV11-2|.|TRBJ2-3
CASSLRSGTSGGTDTQYF
TGTGCCAGCAGCTTACGGTCCGGGACTAGCGGGGGCACAGATACGCAGTATTTT
>.|TRBV7-6|once|TRBJ1-6
CASSPGSTSSPLHF
TGTGCCAGCAGCCCGGGAAGCACTTCTTCACCCCTCCACTTT
>.|TRBV7-8|.|TRBJ2-6
CASSLVSLATGANVLTF
TGTGCCAGCAGCTTAGTAAGCCTAGCGACCGGGGCCAACGTCCTGACTTTC
>.|TRBV6-1|few|TRBJ1-2
CASSEAGPGNSNYGYTF
TGTGCCAGCAGTGAAGCTGGTCCAGGCAACTCTAACTATGGCTACACCTTC
>.|TRBV7-8|.|TRBJ2-3
CASSLGGGRDTQYF
TGTGCCAGCAGCTTAGGTGGGGGCAGGGATACGCAGTATTTT
>.|TRBV20-1|.|TRBJ2-7
CSARIRYEQYF
TGCAGTGCTAGGATTCGCTACGAGCAGTACTTC
>TRBD2|TRBV6-1|.|TRBJ2-7
CASRRTSGRTYEQYF
TGTGCCAGCAGGCGTACTAGCGGGCGTACCTACGAGCAGTACTTC
>TRBD1|TRBV18|.|TRBJ1-1
CASSPIRQGTEAFF
TGTGCCAGCTCACCGATCAGACAGGGGACTGAAGCTTTCTTT
>.|TRBV29-1|.|TRBJ2-2
CSVVQGTNTGELFF
TGCAGCGTTGTTCAAGGGACGAACACCGGGGAGCTGTTTTTT
>.|TRBV5-1|.|TRBJ1-5
CASSLGSDTGRDQPQHF
TGCGCCAGCAGCTTGGGGAGCGACACCGGACGGGACCAGCCCCAGCATTTT
>.|TRBV5-4|.|TRBJ2-7
CASSLENLEQYF
TGTGCCAGCAGCTTGGAGAACCTCGAGCAGTACTTC
>TRBD1|TRBV10-2|.|TRBJ2-7
CASSTGQGVSYEQYF
TGCGCCAGCAGTACCGGACAGGGGGTCTCCTACGAGCAGTACTTC
>TRBD1|TRBV27|.|TRBJ2-7
CASSFRDRHSSYEQYF
TGTGCCAGCAGTTTTAGGGACAGGCACTCCTCCTACGAGCAGTACTTC
>TRBD1|TRBV5-5|.|TRBJ1-4
CASSHIGGEEKLFF
TGTGCCAGCAGCCACATAGGGGGCGAAGAAAAACTGTTTTTT
>.|TRBV7-8|.|TRBJ2-3
CASSGLQGKGADTQYF
TGTGCCAGCAGCGGGCTACAGGGAAAAGGCGCAGATACGCAGTATTTT
>TRBD2|TRBV30|.|TRBJ2-3
CAWSVRTSGLSTDTQYF
TGTGCCTGGAGTGTACGGACTAGCGGGCTTAGCACAGATACGCAGTATTTT